The 26 T cell receptor beta chains listed next were all sequenced from one sample in a study of PD-1 blockade in classical Hodgkin lymphoma. Brentuximab vedotin exposure varied, and every patient relapsed after autologous stem cell transplantation. Clones were sequenced by immunoSEQ multiplex PCR, and TCRdb holds only the in-frame ones, with some missing. This sample has some 100,000 clones, with roughly 92% found just once. The starting material was peripheral blood mononuclear cells (PBMCs), obtained at baseline. These receptors came from a human donor with classical Hodgkin lymphoma.

A single count supports this clone. V usage is TRBV6-5 and J usage is TRBJ1-5, with D unclear. V lost 2 bases to trimming and J lost 5 bases, with 13 bases between them. From germline, CDR1 is MNHEY and CDR2 SVGAGI. The CDR3 is 15 amino acids. Here the CDR3 reads CASSYRAGTHQPQHF. The CDR3 bases are TGTGCCAGCAGTTACCGCGCCGGTACTCATCAGCCCCAGCATTTT.

The rearrangement links TRBV5-4 to TRBJ1-2, with 7 bases lining up with TRBD1. Germline trimming cut 5 bases from V and 9 bases from J; bases unmatched to any gene: 13. The CDR3 consists of 14 residues. The V gene's germline CDR1 is SGHNT and CDR2 YYREEE (reference sequence). The CDR3 DNA is TGTGCCAGCAGTCCAACGCAGGGGGTAGTGCGCTACACCTTC. Translated: CASSPTQGVVRYTF.

This clone was seen just once. The chain links TRBV6-5 to TRBJ1-4; 9 bases match TRBD1. Trimming took 6 bases from V and 5 from J; bases not matched to a gene: 7. From germline, CDR1 is MNHEY and CDR2 SVGAGI. This CDR3 comprises 15 residues. CDR3 DNA: TGTGCCAGCAGGGACATGGGACAGGGAAATGAAAAACTGTTTTTT. Amino acid sequence: CASRDMGQGNEKLFF.

The rearrangement links TRBV27 to TRBJ2-1; the D is unclear. V was shortened by 8 bases and J by 2 bases, with 19 bases between the two germline ends. CDR3 length: 16 amino acids. Germline-derived CDR1 and CDR2 are MNHEY and SMNVEV (reference sequence). The CDR3 sequence is CASRSPLFPTYNEQFF. DNA of the CDR3: TGTGCCAGCCGAAGCCCTCTTTTCCCTACCTACAATGAGCAGTTCTTC.

This clone appeared a single time. The genes are TRBV4-2 and TRBJ2-1; 9 nucleotides align to TRBD1. Germline lookup yields CDR1 LGHNA and CDR2 YNFKEQ. The CDR3 is made up of 14 amino acids. V lost 2 bases to trimming and J lost 8 bases; unmatched junction nucleotides: 4. Written as DNA, the CDR3 is TGTGCCAGCAGCCAAAGGGACAGGGCTTATGAGCAGTTCTTC. Its protein product is CASSQRDRAYEQFF.

The chain employs TRBV10-3 and TRBJ2-1, with D perhaps assigned TRBD1 or TRBD2 (5 bases each). This CDR3 is built from 15 residues. The V end lost 0 bases, the J end lost 3 bases, and 9 bases lay between the germline ends. Germline loops: CDR1 ENHRY, CDR2 SYGVKD. The CDR3 DNA reads TGTGCCATCAGTGAGTCGGGACCCAACTACAATGAGCAGTTCTTC. Encoded protein: CAISESGPNYNEQFF.

This chain uses TRBV18 with TRBJ1-2; TRBD1 is a possible D gene (5 bases). Trimming pared 2 bases from V and 5 bases from J, leaving 12 bases between. Germline V gene lookup returns CDR1 KGHSH and CDR2 LQKENI. The CDR3 totals 14 residues. For the CDR3, the DNA is TGTGCCAGCTCACCAAGGGGTAAAGGGTATGGCTACACCTTC. This translates into CASSPRGKGYGYTF. Complete variable domain (other parts from reference TRBV18 and TRBJ1-2): NAGVMQNPRHLVRRRGQEARLRCSPMKGHSHVYWYRQLPEEGLKFMVYLQKENIIDESGMPKERFSAEFPKEGPSILRIQQVVRGDSAAYFCASSPRGKGYGYTFGSGTRLTVV.

The chain links TRBV10-3 to TRBJ1-2; TRBD1 might be the D (6 bases). Per germline, CDR1 ENHRY and CDR2 SYGVKD. Trimming took 3 bases from V and 9 from J, leaving 14 bases between them. The CDR3 consists of 13 residues. The CDR3 region is CAISDLNRDSYTF. The CDR3 DNA is TGTGCCATCAGTGATCTTAACCGGGACAGCTACACCTTC.

The J gene is TRBJ2-7, the V gene TRBV7-3; D perhaps matches TRBD2 (6 bases). CDR1 is SGHTA, CDR2 FQGTGA, per germline. The CDR3 covers 15 residues. Trimming removed 2 bases from V and 5 bases from J, with 16 bases in between. CDR3: CASSLVGGAQHEQYF. The DNA of the CDR3 is TGTGCCAGCAGCTTAGTGGGGGGAGCCCAGCACGAGCAGTACTTC.

The chain links TRBV30 to TRBJ1-1; D is unresolved. The CDR3 consists of 14 residues. V was trimmed by 4 bases and J by 5 bases, leaving 17 bases between them. Germline CDR1 is GTSNPN and CDR2 is SVGIG (reference sequence). CDR3 nucleotides: TGTGCCTGGACCTTGCTCGAGGGCTGGACTGAAGCTTTCTTT. Protein: CAWTLLEGWTEAFF.

This clone was observed a single time. V is TRBV5-1 and J is TRBJ1-5; perhaps TRBD1 as D (6 bases). The germline V and J ends were trimmed by 1 base and 4 bases, with 12 bases remaining between them. From germline, CDR1 is SGHRS and CDR2 YFSETQ. The CDR3 is made up of 15 amino acids. Here the CDR3 reads CASSLWGAANQPQHF. The CDR3 DNA reads as TGCGCCAGCAGCTTGTGGGGGGCTGCGAATCAGCCCCAGCATTTT.

The rearrangement joins TRBV28 to TRBJ2-7; tentatively, D is TRBD1 (6 bases). This CDR3 is 14 amino acids long. CDR1 and CDR2 (germline): MDHEN, SYDVKM. V was trimmed by 6 bases and J by 4 bases, leaving 16 bases between them. This chain's CDR3 is CASSLQGMGYEQYF. In DNA, the CDR3 is TGTGCCAGCAGCTTACAGGGAATGGGATACGAGCAGTACTTC.

The chain uses TRBV6-1 and TRBJ2-1; 10 nucleotides line up with TRBD2. Losses at the gene ends were 10 bases for V and 10 bases for J; bases not matched to a gene: 13. The CDR3 sequence is 14 residues long. Germline CDR1 and CDR2: MNHNS and SASEGT. CDR3 region: CAIEGASGRGEQFF. The DNA for the CDR3 is TGTGCCATCGAGGGGGCTAGCGGGAGAGGGGAGCAGTTCTTC.

This clone was picked up one time. The chain combines TRBV7-8 with TRBJ1-1; D might be TRBD1 (5 bases). The CDR3 contains 15 residues. CDR1 is SGHVS and CDR2 is FQNEAQ in the germline V gene. V was shortened by 5 bases and J by 7 bases, with 20 bases between the two germline ends. The chain's CDR3 is CASSLSGGYRSEAFF. DNA of the CDR3: TGTGCCAGCAGCCTGAGCGGGGGATATCGGAGTGAAGCTTTCTTT.

This sequence joins TRBV10-1 and TRBJ1-1; D not resolved. V was pared by 2 bases and J by 1 base, with 8 bases between. The germline V gene has CDR1 WNHNN and CDR2 SYGVQD (reference sequence). There are 14 residues in the CDR3. CDR3 residues: CASSEDLGNTEAFF. CDR3 DNA: TGCGCCAGCAGTGAGGACCTGGGGAACACTGAAGCTTTCTTT.

The V and J genes are TRBV30 and TRBJ1-5; D is ambiguous. V dropped 2 bases and J dropped 1 base, with 9 bases sitting between them. CDR3 size: 14 residues. Germline values: CDR1 GTSNPN, CDR2 SVGIG (reference sequence). The CDR3 region is CAWSFGGSNQPQHF. The CDR3 DNA is TGTGCCTGGAGTTTTGGAGGGAGCAATCAGCCCCAGCATTTT.

This chain connects TRBV23-1 to TRBJ2-6; D call uncertain. TRBV23-1 is flagged as an ORF with uncertain function. The CDR3 has 16 amino acids. Between the trimmed V and J ends, which lost 0 bases and 0 bases, there was a span of 6 bases. The CDR3 DNA sequence: TGCGCCAGCAGTCAATCGCTCTCCTCTGGGGCCAACGTCCTGACTTTC. It yields the protein CASSQSLSSGANVLTF.

The J gene is TRBJ2-2, the V gene TRBV2; 9 bases map to TRBD2. The germline CDR1 and CDR2 sequences are SNHLY and FYNNEI. The CDR3 is 15 amino acids. J lost 4 bases, V lost 4 bases, and 4 bases had no gene match. The CDR3 loop reads CASSGGAGGTGELFF. For the CDR3, the DNA is TGTGCCAGCAGTGGGGGAGCGGGAGGCACCGGGGAGCTGTTTTTT.

This clone came up a few times. The chain links TRBV7-2 to TRBJ2-5, with unresolved D. The CDR3 consists of 14 residues. Germline V lookup: CDR1 SGHTA, CDR2 FQGNSA. V was shortened by 2 bases and J by 6 bases, with 13 bases between the two germline ends. The CDR3 nucleotides are TGTGCCAGCAGCTTAAGCGTTCCCAGTCAGACCCAGTACTTC. Translated, it gives CASSLSVPSQTQYF. The complete variable domain, with remaining parts taken from reference TRBV7-2 and TRBJ2-5, reads GAGVSQSPSNKVTEKGKDVELRCDPISGHTALYWYRQSLGQGLEFLIYFQGNSAPDKSGLPSDRFSAERTGGSVSTLTIQRTQQEDSAVYLCASSLSVPSQTQYFGPGTRLLVL.

The gene calls are TRBV7-9 and TRBJ1-1; a weak D match, TRBD1 (5 bases). V gave up 7 bases and J gave up 4 bases, with 13 bases separating them. This CDR3 is 13 amino acids long. Germline V gene lookup returns CDR1 SEHNR and CDR2 FQNEAQ (reference sequence). The DNA for the CDR3 is TGTGCCAGCACCGTCGGGACGGGCACTGAAGCTTTCTTT. Encoded protein: CASTVGTGTEAFF.

The V call is TRBV6-1, the J call TRBJ1-2; 8 nucleotides match TRBD1. V lost 2 bases to trimming and J lost 7 bases; unmatched junction nucleotides: 9. In germline, CDR1 is MNHNS, CDR2 SASEGT. The CDR3 is 15 amino acids. Here the CDR3 reads CASSEPGQAAFGYTF. The CDR3 bases are TGTGCCAGCAGTGAACCGGGACAGGCGGCCTTTGGCTACACCTTC.

J is TRBJ2-3 and V is TRBV7-3; possible D gene TRBD2, 5 bases. Germline CDR1 is SGHTA and CDR2 is FQGTGA. The CDR3 covers 15 residues. The V and J ends lost 3 bases and 3 bases respectively, with 13 bases between them. Here the CDR3 reads CASSFDYPPTDTQYF. The CDR3 nucleotides are TGTGCCAGCAGCTTTGACTACCCACCTACAGATACGCAGTATTTT.

This chain uses TRBV19 with TRBJ1-4; D remains ambiguous. V lost 5 bases and J 2 bases, leaving 12 bases between the germline ends. The CDR3 covers 15 residues. Germline lookup yields CDR1 LNHDA and CDR2 SQIVND (reference sequence). The CDR3 bases are TGTGCCAGTAGTTCACGCGGTGTGACTAATGAAAAACTGTTTTTT. It translates to CASSSRGVTNEKLFF.

The V and J genes are TRBV4-2 and TRBJ2-5, with 9 bases that match TRBD2. Per germline, CDR1 LGHNA and CDR2 YNFKEQ. The junction had 14 bases not matched to a gene; V was cut back by 1 base and J by 5 bases. The CDR3 covers 18 residues. CDR3 region: CASSQGFSREGGYETQYF. The DNA of the CDR3 is TGTGCCAGCAGCCAAGGCTTCTCGCGGGAGGGAGGGTACGAGACCCAGTACTTC.

The V gene is TRBV7-3, the J gene TRBJ1-2; 7 bases are a match to TRBD1. Germline V gives CDR1 SGHTA, CDR2 FQGTGA. The junction had 8 bases not matched to a gene; V was cut back by 5 bases and J by 8 bases. The length of the CDR3 is 13 residues. CDR3 sequence: CASSPRQGYGYTF. Here the CDR3 DNA reads TGTGCCAGCAGCCCGCGACAGGGCTACGGCTACACCTTC. Variable domain in full (rest from reference TRBV7-3 and TRBJ1-2): GAGVSQTPSNKVTEKGKYVELRCDPISGHTALYWYRQSLGQGPEFLIYFQGTGAADDSGLPNDRFFAVRPEGSVSTLKIQRTERGDSAVYLCASSPRQGYGYTFGSGTRLTVV.

The chain carries TRBV19 and TRBJ1-2; D gene ambiguous. This CDR3 is built from 12 residues. Trimming removed 3 bases from V and 4 bases from J, with 6 bases in between. Germline loops: CDR1 LNHDA, CDR2 SQIVND (reference sequence). The CDR3 reads CASSISVYGYTF. The CDR3 coding sequence is TGTGCCAGTAGTATTTCCGTCTATGGCTACACCTTC.